These 5 T cell receptor beta chains were sequenced from one sample in a study of T cell responses to AZD1222 COVID-19 vaccine. Some clones are missing from TCRdb's copy, which holds only in-frame ones; the method was immunoSEQ multiplex PCR. Of around 170,000 clones in the sample, approximately 90% were seen once. The sequenced sample was peripheral blood, obtained on day 0 of AZD1222 vaccination. The receptors were gathered from an adult in good health.

In this sample, this clone turned up once. This chain uses TRBV6-5 with TRBJ1-1, with 7 nucleotides matching TRBD1. The CDR3 is 15 residues long. V was pared by 6 bases and J by 1 base, with 8 bases of the junction left unmatched. The germline gives CDR1 MNHEY, CDR2 SVGAGI. The CDR3 region is CASRFRQGGNTEAFF. DNA of the CDR3: TGTGCCAGCAGATTCAGACAGGGAGGGAACACTGAAGCTTTCTTT.

The chain couples TRBV5-5 to TRBJ1-6; perhaps TRBD1 as D (6 bases). Germline V gene sequence: CDR1 SGHKS, CDR2 YYEKEE (reference sequence). The CDR3 covers 15 residues. Trimming took off 4 bases at V and 4 bases at J, with 12 bases between the two ends. CDR3 nucleotides: TGTGCCAGCAGCCAACAGGGCCGATATAATTCACCCCTCCACTTT. This translates into CASSQQGRYNSPLHF. Filled out from reference TRBV5-5 and TRBJ1-6, the complete variable domain reads DAGVTQSPTHLIKTRGQQVTLRCSPISGHKSVSWYQQVLGQGPQFIFQYYEKEERGRGNFPDRFSARQFPNYSSELNVNALLLGDSALYLCASSQQGRYNSPLHFGNGTRLTVT.

The rearrangement uses TRBV5-6 and TRBJ1-5; D may be TRBD1 (5 bases). V lost 1 base, J lost 2 bases, and 10 bases lay in between. This CDR3 is built from 15 residues. Germline V gives CDR1 SGHDT, CDR2 YYEEEE. CDR3 bases: TGTGCCAGCAGCTTGAGGGGTAGCGGCAATCAGCCCCAGCATTTT. Protein: CASSLRGSGNQPQHF.

The chain employs TRBV27 and TRBJ2-2; D is tentatively TRBD1 or TRBD2 (5 bases each). Trimming stripped 4 bases from V and 7 bases from J, with 10 bases between. CDR3 size: 13 residues. Germline V gene lookup returns CDR1 MNHEY and CDR2 SMNVEV (reference sequence). The CDR3 spells CASSWQRGGELFF. The CDR3 coding sequence is TGTGCCAGCAGTTGGCAGAGGGGCGGGGAGCTGTTTTTT.

The CDR3 region is CASSQILITGRESSYNEQFF. DNA for the CDR3: TGCGCCAGCAGCCAAATACTCATAACAGGGAGGGAAAGCTCCTACAATGAGCAGTTCTTC. The rearrangement links TRBV4-1 to TRBJ2-1; D possibly corresponds to TRBD2 (7 bases). The CDR3 covers 20 residues. V was pared by 2 bases and J by 0 bases, with 23 bases between. Germline V gene data show CDR1 as MGHRA and CDR2 as YSYEKL.